This TCR delta chain was retrieved from a study of Vδ1+ human thymocytes. Sequences come from RNA converted to cDNA by reverse transcription. Pooled V-gene forward primers with one constant-region reverse primer generated the CDR3 amplicons by multiplex PCR. TCRdb reapplied CATT to the multiplex PCR reads. The sample has tens of thousands of delta-chain clones, around 16% seen once. To note about this clone: The antigen is not known.

Whole-study results and caveats: Despite high sort purity, roughly 19% of thymic T cell receptor delta sequences were Vdelta2. Highly polyclonal TRG and TRD repertoires with Gaussian CDR3 length distributions appeared in thymus.

With 5 bases clipped from V and 3 bases from J, the junction kept 18 bases outside the gene matches. This CDR3 region has 19 residues. Germline V CDR1 and CDR2: TSWWSYY, QGS. The clonotype was recovered from a girl under three years old who had congenital heart surgery. V is TRDV1 and J is TRDJ1; 10 bases are a match to TRDD3. Sequences were obtained from Vdelta1+ gamma-delta thymocytes from the thymus. Stated subset: FACS-sorted CD3+ TCRalphabeta- TCRVdelta1+ TCRVdelta2- thymocytes. The DNA of the CDR3 is TGTGCTCTTGGGTCATATCGGCCTTCCTGGGGGATAGGGGCCGATAAACTCATCTTT. Its translation is CALGSYRPSWGIGADKLIF.